The 22 T cell receptor beta chains below all came from one sample that was sequenced in a study of blood T cell repertoires in COVID-19 (dated by TCRdb to about 2020). The library was built by means of the immunoSEQ multiplex PCR assay. TCRdb took over this immuneACCESS table, retaining in-frame rearrangements with V and J assigned. Such tables are incomplete; in checked studies, under half of the missing clones stem from an unresolved V gene, and the remainder is unexplained. This sample gives about 320,000 clones in total; about 91% of them show up just once. The leading ten clones occupy 1.5% to 2% of the sample. Sequencing was carried out using peripheral blood. The receptor source for this set is a woman in her twenties or thirties with COVID-19, enrolled during active disease.

This clone has just a few counts. V is TRBV6-5 and J is TRBJ1-4; D unresolved. The germline CDR1 and CDR2 sequences are MNHEY and SVGAGI. The CDR3 spans 13 residues. V was cut by 6 bases and J by 7 bases, with 12 bases left in between. This CDR3 is CASRSQVGEKLFF. In DNA form, the CDR3 reads TGTGCCAGCAGAAGCCAGGTCGGTGAAAAACTGTTTTTT.

The chain is built from TRBV7-6 and TRBJ2-3, with 7 nucleotides matching TRBD1. Germline loops: CDR1 SGHVS, CDR2 FNYEAQ. This CDR3 region has 15 residues. With 3 bases clipped from V and 0 bases from J, the junction kept 3 bases outside the gene matches. The CDR3 spells CASSLATGSTDTQYF. DNA for the CDR3: TGTGCCAGCAGCTTGGCGACAGGGAGCACAGATACGCAGTATTTT.

The gene calls are TRBV5-6 and TRBJ2-3, with D possibly being TRBD1 (6 bases). The germline CDR1 and CDR2 sequences are SGHDT and YYEEEE. The CDR3 runs 15 residues. V dropped 1 base and J dropped 0 bases, with 9 bases sitting between them. This CDR3 reads CASSLRDISTDTQYF. The CDR3 region has the DNA TGTGCCAGCAGCTTGCGGGACATCAGCACAGATACGCAGTATTTT.

This chain connects TRBV5-1 to TRBJ1-1; D perhaps matches TRBD1 (5 bases). Trimming stripped 4 bases from V and 0 bases from J, with 10 bases between. Germline CDR1 reads SGHRS; CDR2 reads YFSETQ. The CDR3 is 14 amino acids. The DNA of the CDR3 is TGCGCCAGCAGCCATAGACAGATGAACACTGAAGCTTTCTTT. It encodes CASSHRQMNTEAFF.

The J gene is TRBJ1-5, the V gene TRBV10-3, with D hard to call. The germline gives CDR1 ENHRY, CDR2 SYGVKD. The CDR3 contains 12 residues. Trimming removed 2 bases from V and 5 bases from J, with 4 bases in between. CDR3 coding DNA: TGTGCCATCAGTGAGAGAGATCAGCCCCAGCATTTT. It is translated as CAISERDQPQHF.

This clone occurred a few times. The gene calls are TRBV7-9 and TRBJ1-3; TRBD1 aligns across 7 bases. CDR1 is SEHNR and CDR2 is FQNEAQ in the germline V gene (reference sequence). Trimming removed 5 bases from V and 8 bases from J; junction bases left unmatched: 12. This CDR3 contains 15 residues. CDR3 residues: CASSPGTPTGDTIYF. CDR3 coding DNA: TGTGCCAGCAGCCCCGGGACTCCTACAGGGGACACCATATATTTT.

V and J are TRBV15 and TRBJ2-1; 8 bases fit TRBD1. The V gene end was trimmed by 3 bases and the J gene end by 5 bases; junction bases not matched to a gene: 3. Germline V lookup: CDR1 LNHNV, CDR2 YYDKDF (reference sequence). The CDR3 is 14 amino acids. CDR3 in amino acids: CATSSWDRNNEQFF. DNA for the CDR3: TGTGCCACCAGCAGCTGGGACAGGAACAATGAGCAGTTCTTC.

This clone was seen a handful of times. The V call is TRBV2, the J call TRBJ1-2; D gene uncertain. CDR3 length: 12 residues. Germline V gene sequence: CDR1 SNHLY, CDR2 FYNNEI. Between the trimmed V and J ends, which lost 8 bases and 6 bases, there was a span of 13 bases. CDR3 in DNA: TGTGCCAGCCGCTGGTCGGGTGATGGCTACACCTTC. Translated: CASRWSGDGYTF.

The chain has TRBV5-1 and TRBJ2-2, with 8 bases matching TRBD1. Germline CDR1 SGHRS, CDR2 YFSETQ. The CDR3 is made up of 16 amino acids. J gave up 1 base and V 4 bases, and 6 bases lay outside the gene matches. CDR3 sequence: CASSEGQGGNTGELFF. CDR3 in DNA: TGCGCCAGCAGCGAAGGACAGGGTGGGAACACCGGGGAGCTGTTTTTT.

The chain links TRBV5-6 to TRBJ1-5; TRBD1 might be the D (6 bases). Germline CDR1 and CDR2: SGHDT and YYEEEE. Trimming removed 4 bases from V and 0 bases from J, with 20 bases in between. CDR3 length: 18 residues. The CDR3: CASSLTGTGSYSNQPQHF. As DNA, the CDR3 is TGTGCCAGCAGCCTTACAGGGACCGGTTCTTATAGCAATCAGCCCCAGCATTTT.

This clone was counted between two and nine times. V usage is TRBV14 and J usage is TRBJ2-3; TRBD2 agrees at 9 bases. The J segment lost 1 base and the V segment lost 4 bases, leaving 6 bases of the junction unmatched. Germline V gene lookup returns CDR1 SGHDN and CDR2 FVKESK. The CDR3 length is 16 residues. DNA for the CDR3: TGTGCCAGCAGCCCCCTAGCGGGGTACGGCACAGATACGCAGTATTTT. Translated: CASSPLAGYGTDTQYF.

The chain carries TRBV5-4 and TRBJ2-2; perhaps TRBD2 as D (5 bases). The CDR3 totals 12 residues. Deletions cut 5 bases from V and 3 bases from J, with 5 bases between. Per the germline V gene, CDR1 is SGHNT and CDR2 is YYREEE (reference sequence). The CDR3 region is CASRRDTGELFF. The CDR3 DNA follows: TGTGCCAGCAGGCGGGACACCGGGGAGCTGTTTTTT.

The chain employs TRBV7-8 and TRBJ2-7, with D perhaps matching TRBD1 (6 bases). Trimming pared 2 bases from V and 4 bases from J, leaving 12 bases between. The CDR3 contains 14 residues. CDR1 is SGHVS, CDR2 FQNEAQ, per germline. In nucleotides, the CDR3 is TGTGCCAGCAGCTTAAGGGGACACCTTTACGAGCAGTACTTC. Amino acid sequence: CASSLRGHLYEQYF.

The rearrangement links TRBV11-2 to TRBJ1-5; 8 nucleotides align to TRBD1. From germline, CDR1 is SGHAT and CDR2 FQNNGV. The CDR3 loop spans 16 amino acids. Germline trimming cut 0 bases from V and 9 bases from J; bases unmatched to any gene: 10. The CDR3 loop is CASSLDRPRGLRPQHF. In DNA form, the CDR3 reads TGTGCCAGCAGCTTAGACCGCCCCAGGGGGCTGCGGCCCCAGCATTTT. Using reference TRBV11-2 and TRBJ1-5 for the parts outside the CDR3, the full variable domain is EAGVAQSPRYKIIEKRQSVAFWCNPISGHATLYWYQQILGQGPKLLIQFQNNGVVDDSQLPKDRFSAERLKGVDSTLKIQPAKLEDSAVYLCASSLDRPRGLRPQHFGDGTRLSIL.

The chain uses TRBV5-1 and TRBJ2-5; 8 bases are shared with TRBD1. With V trimmed by 0 bases and J by 2 bases, 6 bases remained unmatched. CDR1 is SGHRS, CDR2 YFSETQ, per germline. This CDR3 spans 16 amino acids. CDR3 DNA: TGCGCCAGCAGCTTGGACTCCGGGACAGGACAAGAGACCCAGTACTTC. It encodes CASSLDSGTGQETQYF.

The chain carries TRBV5-6 and TRBJ1-1, with 7 positions matching TRBD1. The CDR3 consists of 19 residues. CDR1 and CDR2 (germline): SGHDT, YYEEEE. With 4 bases clipped from V and 9 bases from J, the junction kept 27 bases outside the gene matches. DNA for the CDR3: TGTGCCAGCAGCCACGGAACACCCGTGGGAAGGACAGGCCCTTTTAAAGCTTTCTTT. This encodes CASSHGTPVGRTGPFKAFF. The whole variable domain, remainder taken from reference TRBV5-6 and TRBJ1-1, is DAGVTQSPTHLIKTRGQQVTLRCSPKSGHDTVSWYQQALGQGPQFIFQYYEEEERQRGNFPDRFSGHQFPNYSSELNVNALLLGDSALYLCASSHGTPVGRTGPFKAFFGQGTRLTVV.

The chain is built from TRBV10-3 and TRBJ1-1; 7 bases line up with TRBD1. J lost 4 bases, V lost 5 bases, and 4 bases had no gene match. The CDR3 is made up of 13 amino acids. The germline CDR1 and CDR2 sequences are ENHRY and SYGVKD. CDR3 sequence (DNA): TGTGCCATCAGTACAGGGGACTTCACTGAAGCTTTCTTT. It is translated as CAISTGDFTEAFF.

The genes are TRBV28 and TRBJ2-1; D unclear. The V end lost 4 bases, the J end lost 10 bases, and 5 bases lay between the germline ends. This CDR3 has 10 amino acids. Germline CDR1 and CDR2: MDHEN and SYDVKM. The CDR3 coding sequence is TGTGCCAGCAGTTCGCGGGAGCAGTTCTTC. This gives the protein CASSSREQFF.

The J gene is TRBJ1-2, the V gene TRBV5-1; no firm D call. V was shortened by 2 bases and J by 8 bases, with 13 bases between the two germline ends. The CDR3 covers 13 residues. Germline V gives CDR1 SGHRS, CDR2 YFSETQ. The CDR3 sequence is CASSFESVRGYTF. The CDR3 DNA is TGCGCCAGCAGCTTTGAGTCGGTGCGGGGCTACACCTTC.

This clone has only one observation. The chain recombines TRBV2 with TRBJ1-1; TRBD1 matches at 7 bases. Looked up from germline, CDR1 is SNHLY and CDR2 is FYNNEI. The CDR3 totals 12 residues. The V segment lost 9 bases and the J segment 3 bases; nucleotides outside the gene matches: 4. The CDR3 protein is CARRGQYTEAFF. CDR3 bases: TGTGCCAGGAGGGGGCAGTACACTGAAGCTTTCTTT.

The V gene is TRBV9, the J gene TRBJ1-2; D unclear. Trimming removed 5 bases from V and 3 bases from J, with 17 bases in between. This CDR3 has 15 amino acids. Germline V gene lookup returns CDR1 SGDLS and CDR2 YYNGEE. CDR3 residues: CASSILPGGDYGYTF. The DNA of the CDR3 is TGTGCCAGCAGTATCCTTCCAGGAGGAGACTATGGCTACACCTTC.

V and J are TRBV18 and TRBJ1-2, with 8 bases fitting TRBD1. J lost 6 bases, V lost 2 bases, and 5 bases had no gene match. Per germline, CDR1 KGHSH and CDR2 LQKENI. The CDR3 length is 14 residues. The CDR3: CASSPEQGGNGYTF. The CDR3 coding sequence is TGTGCCAGCTCACCAGAACAGGGGGGGAATGGCTACACCTTC.